This T cell receptor beta chain was sequenced in a study of human T cells and chemical hapten exposure. Broader study findings: Versus controls, significantly more large CDR3 similarity clusters arose from expanded TCRs.

The time point here: patch test 1, 2 weeks after DPC sensitization. Treatment described: therapeutic diphenylcyclopropenone sensitization with weekly scalp DPC. Phlebotomy was performed prior to application of every patch test. Authors' processing steps: Counting gave a median of 95,638 TCRs per sample, with values ranging from 23,224 to 690,600. TCRdb ran MiXCR on the RACE reads and lists one entry per CDR3 protein. It is TCRdb's table, rather than the study itself, that gives the V and J calls and clone size. This table has about 120,000 distinct CDR3 sequences, about 13% appearing once. The CDR3 loop spans 15 amino acids. Germline assignment: CDR1 MNHEY and CDR2 SVGEGT. V was cut by 6 bases and J by 0 bases, with 11 bases left in between. Of note for this clonotype: Its specificity is unknown.

V and J are TRBV6-2 or TRBV6-3 and TRBJ1-4; D is uncertain. The sample here was whole blood, taken in connection with sensitization to the hapten diphenylcyclopropenone (DPC). The sequence derives from a man younger than 35 with alopecia areata. Some clones in this sample may be carry-over from other donors' samples. CDR3 sequence (DNA): TGTGCCAGCAGCCAGGACGGTGCAACTAATGAAAAACTGTTTTTT. Translating gives CASSQDGATNEKLFF.